This entry concerns a single T cell receptor beta chain. This clone was seen only a few times. Its antigen has not been determined. Per-base quality was not reported, and no clone a single base away is much larger than it. TCRbeta CDR3 regions were amplified from genomic DNA by means of the immunoSEQ Assay, a bias-controlled multiplex PCR. Regarding the original processing steps: The number of nucleated cells in each sample was estimated from the amplification of reference gene primers within the assay. Sequence reads were collapsed and filtered to measure the absolute abundance of every unique TCRbeta CDR3 rearrangement. For each sample, productive Simpson clonality was calculated as the square root of Simpson's diversity index across productive rearrangements. The source is immuneACCESS, and TCRdb retained only in-frame sequences with V and J called. Part of the clones is not carried over; for the studies checked, unresolved V genes explain less than half of this, and the remainder is unexplained. V, J and clone size were drawn from that table, and D and trimming were deduced from the DNA. For this sample there are more than 150,000 clones; roughly 76% appear just once. Of the sample, roughly an eighth is held by the ten largest clones.

This specimen comes from a study of blood T cell repertoires in COVID-19 (dated by TCRdb to 2020 to 2022). About the investigation overall: Samples from collaborators originated in the United States, Italy and Spain and spanned both the acute and convalescent phases of COVID-19. The material from the prospective study consisted of cDNA or gDNA derived from T cells, B-cell-depleted T cells, or PBMCs. The dataset comprised deeply sampled blood TCRbeta repertoires from subjects exposed to, actively infected with, or recovered from COVID-19. The repertoires were released in a freely available public database intended as a resource for research on the immune response to SARS-CoV-2. Samples came from the ongoing ImmuneRACE study (first 160 participants) plus 1,254 subjects from 6 global collaborators. Nearly every sample came with metadata listing a de-identified subject ID, COVID-19 status, age in years and sex. HLA class I and class II types, where available, came from metadata supplied by the sample provider rather than from assay-based typing. Broader findings and caveats from the paper: The quantity of clinical and demographic metadata differed by source and by participant and was supplied without curation.

At one collaborating source in Seattle, patients were enrolled during active infection and were followed longitudinally through the course of disease. The collaborating institutions used their own protocols to collect whole blood in K2EDTA tubes. Collaborator samples were shipped for TCRbeta analysis as frozen whole blood, isolated PBMCs, or DNA extracted from either sample type. The CDR3 sequence holds 11 residues, the cysteine and phenylalanine included. Just CDR3 DNA is preserved here, 33 bases in frame from base 1. At the junction V is shortened by 3 bases and J by 6 bases, with 4 bases in between.

The receptor comes from a woman aged 80 or over with COVID-19, enrolled during active disease. The chain is assembled from TRBV12-3 or TRBV12-4 and TRBJ2-3; no D gene call is confident. The specimen sequenced was peripheral blood. The CDR3 loop reads CASSFIDTQYF. DNA sequence: TGTGCCAGCAGTTTTATCGATACGCAGTATTTT.